The T cell receptor (beta chain) described here comes from a study of radiotherapy plus CTLA-4 blockade in lung cancer. About the research overall: Objective responses were seen in about a sixth of patients, disease control in around 31%.

V was pared by 6 bases and J by 0 bases, with 13 bases between. The CDR3 is 15 amino acids. Germline V gene sequence: CDR1 SNHLY, CDR2 FYNNEI. Of note for this clone: The antigen is not known.

Clones were sequenced by immunoSEQ multiplex PCR, and TCRdb holds only the in-frame ones, with some missing. The sample lists 95,000 to 150,000 clones, about 87% occurring once. Regarding the study as a whole: TCR clones originating in tumors grew in number in blood after radiotherapy plus ipilimumab. Early blood T cell clone changes and increased post-radiation serum interferon-beta were reportedly the strongest response predictors.

Focal radiation plus CTLA-4 blockade with ipilimumab was administered to patients who had chemo-refractory metastatic non-small-cell lung cancer. V and J are TRBV2 and TRBJ2-3; a possible D gene is TRBD2 (6 bases). Material: peripheral blood, obtained from a patient treated with radiotherapy plus ipilimumab. This TCR was recovered from a human donor with non-small cell lung cancer that progressed on radiotherapy plus ipilimumab. The CDR3 here is CASSPSGLSTDTQYF. DNA of the CDR3: TGTGCCAGCAGCCCCTCGGGACTTAGCACAGATACGCAGTATTTT.